The 17 T cell receptor beta chains given below trace back to one sample, sequenced in a study of tumor-infiltrating lymphocytes in primary liver carcinoma. Reverse transcription of roughly 480 ng total RNA with a constant-region primer produced TCR beta cDNA. Amplification in three nested multiplex PCR rounds with slightly modified ARM-PCR gave rise to TCR beta libraries. Each of the first two PCR rounds ran approximately 11 cycles with TRBV1-TRBV30 forward and C-beta reverse primers. In TCRdb, the multiplex PCR reads were re-called with MiXCR into one record per CDR3 protein. In the table there are hundreds of thousands of distinct CDR3 sequences, almost 60% of which are singletons. Extraction also yielded germline DNA, while blood RNA was obtained from unsorted whole blood. Sequencing used peripheral blood. Receptors were obtained from a woman younger than 45 with primary liver carcinoma and hepatitis B virus infection.

This chain links TRBV12-3 or TRBV12-4 with TRBJ1-3; 7 bases map to TRBD1. This CDR3 has 16 amino acids. Trimming removed 4 bases from V and 0 bases from J; junction bases left unmatched: 6. CDR3 coding DNA: TGTGCCAGCAGTTACGGGACAGTGAGCTCTGGAAACACCATATATTTT. It is translated as CASSYGTVSSGNTIYF.

On this clonotype itself: This CDR3 fails to terminate in the conserved phenylalanine or tryptophan, so it likely reflects a read error. The chain combines TRBV6-5 with TRBJ2-1, with no clear D. The ends were cut back, 1 base at V and 0 bases at J, with 10 bases in the middle. Germline CDR1 is MNHEY and CDR2 is SVGAGI. The CDR3 loop spans 16 amino acids. The CDR3 here is CASSYYPPSSYNEQFL. As DNA, the CDR3 is TGTGCCAGCAGTTACTACCCCCCGAGCTCCTACAATGAGCAGTTCCTC.

This clonotype was counted many times. V usage is TRBV29-1 and J usage is TRBJ2-3; D unclear. With 2 bases removed from V and 2 bases from J, the gap between germline ends came to 11 bases. The CDR3 has 14 amino acids. Per germline, CDR1 SQVTM and CDR2 ANQGSEA. The CDR3 DNA follows: TGCAGCGTTGAATCGGATATGAACACAGATACGCAGTATTTT. Amino acids: CSVESDMNTDTQYF.

The rearrangement links TRBV7-8 to TRBJ2-1; D uncertain. CDR1 and CDR2 (germline): SGHVS, FQNEAQ. V shed 2 bases and J shed 8 bases, with 10 bases lying between them. The CDR3 is made up of 13 amino acids. CDR3 DNA: TGTGCCAGCAGCTTAATAAGGTCCGATGAGCAGTTCTTC. It is translated as CASSLIRSDEQFF.

This clonotype was counted many times. The chain couples TRBV6-5 to TRBJ1-1; no reliable D call. CDR3 size: 13 residues. Germline assignment: CDR1 MNHEY and CDR2 SVGAGI. Trimming stripped 0 bases from V and 8 bases from J, with 10 bases between. CDR3 in DNA: TGTGCCAGCAGTTACTCGCGGTCATCAGAAGCTTTCTTT. Protein sequence: CASSYSRSSEAFF.

The genes are TRBV5-4 and TRBJ2-7, with D maybe TRBD2 (5 bases). The germline gives CDR1 SGHNT, CDR2 YYREEE (reference sequence). The CDR3 extends over 14 amino acids. The V and J ends lost 0 bases and 3 bases respectively, with 10 bases between them. The CDR3 nucleotides read TGTGCCAGCAGCTTGGATCGGGGTCGCTACGAGCAGTACTTC. It translates to CASSLDRGRYEQYF.

V and J are TRBV6-6 and TRBJ2-2; 7 bases map to TRBD1. Germline CDR1 reads MNHNY; CDR2 reads SVGAGI (reference sequence). J gave up 5 bases and V 7 bases, and 4 bases lay outside the gene matches. The CDR3 length is 13 residues. The CDR3 loop is CASTTGETGELFF. In DNA form, the CDR3 reads TGTGCCAGCACCACAGGGGAAACCGGGGAGCTGTTTTTT.

This clonotype was observed at least ten times. The CDR3 sequence is CARPDGNYWANEKLFF. CDR3 coding DNA: TGTGCCAGACCTGACGGCAACTATTGGGCTAATGAAAAACTGTTTTTT. The chain combines TRBV6-2 or TRBV6-3 with TRBJ1-4, with no clear D. This CDR3 region has 16 residues. Between the trimmed V and J ends, which lost 9 bases and 3 bases, there was a span of 20 bases. CDR1 is MNHEY and CDR2 is SVGEGT in the germline V gene.

As regards this clonotype: It may be a read error: a sequence one base away is much more abundant. The chain recombines TRBV6-2 or TRBV6-3 with TRBJ1-1; D may be TRBD1 (5 bases). The CDR3 has 12 residues. Germline V lookup: CDR1 MNHEY, CDR2 SVGEGT. CDR3 loop: CACRRPNRGAFF. The CDR3 DNA follows: TGTGCCTGCAGGAGGCCCAACCGGGGGGCTTTCTTT.

This clonotype was counted at least ten times. The chain employs TRBV6-1 and TRBJ2-2; D ambiguous. Trimming stripped 7 bases from V and 7 bases from J, with 16 bases between. There are 14 residues in the CDR3. Germline assignment: CDR1 MNHNS and CDR2 SASEGT. CDR3 loop: CASNSDGLVGELFF. For the CDR3, the DNA is TGTGCCAGCAACTCGGACGGCTTAGTCGGGGAGCTGTTTTTT.

This clonotype was counted at least ten times. The gene calls are TRBV11-2 and TRBJ2-3; no clear D gene. Trimming took 1 base from V and 3 from J, leaving 8 bases between them. The CDR3 sequence is 14 residues long. Looked up from germline, CDR1 is SGHAT and CDR2 is FQNNGV. The CDR3 coding sequence is TGTGCCAGCAGCTTAGGTCGCAGGACAGATACGCAGTATTTT. Translated, it gives CASSLGRRTDTQYF. Full variable domain (missing parts from reference TRBV11-2 and TRBJ2-3): EAGVAQSPRYKIIEKRQSVAFWCNPISGHATLYWYQQILGQGPKLLIQFQNNGVVDDSQLPKDRFSAERLKGVDSTLKIQPAKLEDSAVYLCASSLGRRTDTQYFGPGTRLTVL.

The genes are TRBV6-5 and TRBJ2-1; D not resolved. Germline loops: CDR1 MNHEY, CDR2 SVGAGI. The CDR3 is made up of 14 amino acids. With 6 bases removed from V and 2 bases from J, the gap between germline ends came to 11 bases. The CDR3 here is CASSLPRAYNEQFF. The CDR3 DNA reads TGTGCCAGCAGCCTCCCTAGAGCCTACAATGAGCAGTTCTTC.

As for this clonotype: Being one base from a much bigger clone, this may be a read error. The chain's CDR3 is CASASRRGSPLHF. The DNA for the CDR3 is TGTGCCAGCGCATCCAGGCGGGGATCACCCCTCCACTTT. The genes are TRBV12-3 or TRBV12-4 and TRBJ1-6; D uncertain. The CDR3 has 13 amino acids. Trimming cost V 8 bases and J 10 bases, with 15 bases left between them.

This clonotype was observed a few times. This clone may be a read error of a much larger clone one base away. CDR3 bases: TGTGCCAGCAGCTTTGACAGTGAAGCTTTCTTT. Translation: CASSFDSEAFF. The V call is TRBV28, the J call TRBJ1-1; TRBD1 is a possible D gene (5 bases). The V end lost 6 bases, the J end lost 7 bases, and 9 bases lay between the germline ends. This CDR3 has 11 amino acids. Germline V gene lookup returns CDR1 MDHEN and CDR2 SYDVKM.

A remark on this clonotype: The germline gene is not matched at one end of the junction; a read error may be the cause. This chain joins TRBV5-6 and TRBJ2-5; D is ambiguous. The germline V gene has CDR1 SGHDT and CDR2 YYEEEE. The CDR3 sequence is 14 residues long. As DNA, the CDR3 is TGTGCCAGCAGCTTTATGAGAGGCCAAGACACCCAGTACTTC. The encoded protein is CASSFMRGQDTQYF.

The chain joins TRBV6-5 to TRBJ2-4; D perhaps matches TRBD2 (5 bases). The CDR3 length is 14 residues. Per the germline V gene, CDR1 is MNHEY and CDR2 is SVGAGI. V shed 8 bases and J shed 0 bases, with 11 bases lying between them. CDR3 in amino acids: CASWRTVAKNIQYF. The CDR3 DNA sequence: TGTGCCAGCTGGAGGACGGTAGCCAAAAACATTCAGTACTTC.

In the case of this clonotype: An end of the junction differs from the germline gene, which may be a read error. The rearrangement links TRBV4-1 to TRBJ1-5; 8 bases match TRBD1. Germline loops: CDR1 MGHRA, CDR2 YSYEKL. The CDR3 loop spans 16 amino acids. CDR3 in amino acids: CASSQGAGGIDQPHHF. In nucleotides, the CDR3 is TGCGCCAGCAGCCAAGGTGCAGGGGGCATCGATCAGCCCCACCATTTT.